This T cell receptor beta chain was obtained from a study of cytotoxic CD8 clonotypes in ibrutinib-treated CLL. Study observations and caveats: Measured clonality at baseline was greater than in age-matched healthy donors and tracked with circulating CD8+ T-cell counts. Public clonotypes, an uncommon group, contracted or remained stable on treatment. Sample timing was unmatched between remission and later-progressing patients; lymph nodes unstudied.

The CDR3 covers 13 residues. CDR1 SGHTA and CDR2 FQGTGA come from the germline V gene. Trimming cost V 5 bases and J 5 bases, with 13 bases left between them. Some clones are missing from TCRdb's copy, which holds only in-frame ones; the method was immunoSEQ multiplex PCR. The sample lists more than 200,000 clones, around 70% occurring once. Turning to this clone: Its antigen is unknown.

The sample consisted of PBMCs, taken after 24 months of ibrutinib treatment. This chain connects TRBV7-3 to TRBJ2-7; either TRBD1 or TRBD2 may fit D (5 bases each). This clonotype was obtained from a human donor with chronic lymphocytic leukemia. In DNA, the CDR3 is TGTGCCAGCAGCCCGGGGCAAGCCCACGAGCAGTACTTC. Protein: CASSPGQAHEQYF.